The 9 T cell receptor beta chains reported below all come from one sample, sequenced in a study of T cell repertoires in cytomegalovirus infection. Their cognate antigens are unknown. TCRdb independently ran MiXCR on the reads; one entry per CDR3 protein. Among some 560,000 distinct CDR3 sequences listed, under 45% were seen once. The source material was cultured PBMCs, sampled from culture after CMV antigen stimulation. The receptors derive from a human donor in good health (CMV status not recorded). Some clones in this sample may be carry-over from other donors' samples.

This clonotype appeared a few times. The V gene is TRBV7-2, the J gene TRBJ2-7; TRBD1 agrees at 7 bases. The junction had 9 bases not matched to a gene; V was cut back by 4 bases and J by 3 bases. The CDR3 length is 15 residues. Germline-derived CDR1 and CDR2 are SGHTA and FQGNSA. As DNA, the CDR3 is TGTGCCAGCAGCTCCGGACAGGCCTTCGTCTACGAGCAGTACTTC. It encodes CASSSGQAFVYEQYF.

V usage is TRBV7-9 and J usage is TRBJ2-3, with D possibly matching TRBD2 (6 bases). The V end lost 3 bases, the J end lost 5 bases, and 15 bases lay between the germline ends. Germline V gives CDR1 SEHNR, CDR2 FQNEAQ (reference sequence). The CDR3 extends over 15 amino acids. The CDR3: CASSFFGSPEDTQYF. CDR3 nucleotide sequence: TGTGCCAGCAGCTTTTTCGGGAGTCCGGAAGATACGCAGTATTTT.

This clonotype was counted a few times. The chain links TRBV5-1 to TRBJ1-3; D remains ambiguous. The V gene lost 0 bases and the J gene lost 0 bases, with 10 bases spanning the gap. The CDR3 loop spans 16 amino acids. Germline V gene lookup returns CDR1 SGHRS and CDR2 YFSETQ. The CDR3: CASSLGAGDSGNTIYF. The CDR3 bases are TGCGCCAGCAGCTTGGGTGCGGGAGACTCTGGAAACACCATATATTTT.

This chain links TRBV20-1 with TRBJ1-1; no definite D call. The germline V gene encodes CDR1 DFQATT and CDR2 SNEGSKA (reference sequence). V lost 1 base and J 3 bases, leaving 12 bases between the germline ends. This CDR3 is built from 14 residues. CDR3 sequence: CSARGRTVDTEAFF. CDR3 coding DNA: TGCAGTGCTAGAGGTAGAACAGTCGACACTGAAGCTTTCTTT.

The gene calls are TRBV11-2 and TRBJ2-7; no firm D call. Deletions cut 1 base from V and 5 bases from J, with 12 bases between. Germline V gene lookup returns CDR1 SGHAT and CDR2 FQNNGV. The CDR3 length is 14 residues. The CDR3 here is CASSLGALGDEQYF. CDR3 sequence (DNA): TGTGCCAGCAGCTTAGGAGCCCTAGGCGACGAGCAGTACTTC.

This chain joins TRBV5-5 and TRBJ1-5, with no clear D. Trimming removed 6 bases at V and 9 bases at J, with 19 bases between. Germline CDR1 is SGHKS and CDR2 is YYEKEE (reference sequence). The CDR3 totals 14 residues. The CDR3 DNA reads TGTGCCAGCATCTGGGCCCCCGAAGTGGGGCCCCAGCATTTT. Translating gives CASIWAPEVGPQHF.

The chain links TRBV7-2 to TRBJ1-6, with D uncertain. The CDR3 loop spans 13 amino acids. In germline, CDR1 is SGHTA, CDR2 FQGNSA. The V end lost 3 bases, the J end lost 10 bases, and 10 bases lay between the germline ends. CDR3 bases: TGTGCCAGCAGCTTGTATTTGGGGTCACCCCTCCACTTT. It specifies CASSLYLGSPLHF.

V and J are TRBV29-1 and TRBJ2-1; no definite D call. Germline V gene sequence: CDR1 SQVTM, CDR2 ANQGSEA. Trimming removed 0 bases at V and 5 bases at J, with 2 bases between. This CDR3 has 11 amino acids. CDR3 in DNA: TGCAGCGTTGAAGACGACAATGAGCAGTTCTTC. Translation gives CSVEDDNEQFF.

The J gene is TRBJ1-4, the V gene TRBV20-1; D perhaps matches TRBD1 (6 bases). CDR1 and CDR2 from the germline V gene are DFQATT and SNEGSKA (reference sequence). CDR3 size: 13 residues. CDR3 region: CRGVRGINEKLFF. The CDR3 DNA is TGCAGGGGGGTCAGGGGCATTAATGAAAAACTGTTTTTT.